Following are 30 T cell receptor beta chains from one sample sequenced in a study of blood T cell repertoires in COVID-19. Repertoires were generated with immunoSEQ multiplex PCR, while TCRdb's copy carries only in-frame clones and drops some. The data contain approximately 230,000 clones, less than 85% of them singletons. Sequences were obtained from peripheral blood. Source of these receptors: a woman of 80 years or more with active or convalescent COVID-19.

V usage is TRBV2 and J usage is TRBJ2-3; D perhaps matches TRBD1 (5 bases). The CDR3 is made up of 15 amino acids. Germline-derived CDR1 and CDR2 are SNHLY and FYNNEI. The V end lost 0 bases, the J end lost 1 base, and 8 bases lay between the germline ends. CDR3 sequence: CASSEAGRRTDTQYF. For the CDR3, the DNA is TGTGCCAGCAGTGAAGCGGGGCGGCGCACAGATACGCAGTATTTT.

This clone was recorded only once. The chain is built from TRBV11-3 and TRBJ2-7; D possibly corresponds to TRBD2 (6 bases). Trimming took off 1 base at V and 3 bases at J, with 10 bases between the two ends. Germline-derived CDR1 and CDR2 are SGHNT and YENEEA. CDR3 length: 14 residues. Here the CDR3 reads CASSLGPGDYEQYF. The CDR3 region has the DNA TGTGCCAGCAGCTTAGGCCCGGGGGACTACGAGCAGTACTTC.

This clone was observed a single time. V and J are TRBV3-1 (or the pseudogene TRBV3-2) and TRBJ1-4, with 7 bases lining up with TRBD1. The V and J ends lost 3 bases and 5 bases, in that order; junction bases with no gene match: 9. Germline-derived CDR1 and CDR2 are LGHDT and YNNKEL (reference sequence). The CDR3 has 16 residues. The CDR3 loop reads CASSQGSQGRNEKLFF. The CDR3 DNA follows: TGTGCCAGCAGCCAGGGGTCACAGGGGAGAAATGAAAAACTGTTTTTT.

This clone occurred a few times. This sequence joins TRBV6-5 and TRBJ2-7, with TRBD1 matching over 8 bases. From germline, CDR1 is MNHEY and CDR2 SVGAGI. Germline trimming cut 5 bases from V and 2 bases from J; bases unmatched to any gene: 5. This CDR3 has 14 amino acids. This chain's CDR3 is CASSPHRGTYEQYF. CDR3 in DNA: TGTGCCAGCAGTCCTCACAGGGGGACCTACGAGCAGTACTTC.

The rearrangement joins TRBV11-3 to TRBJ2-7; weak D call: TRBD2 (6 bases). This CDR3 has 15 amino acids. Trimming stripped 5 bases from V and 3 bases from J, with 17 bases between. Germline V CDR1 and CDR2: SGHNT, YENEEA. DNA for the CDR3: TGTGCCAGCAGCCTGGAGGGCAGGGACGGCTACGAGCAGTACTTC. Translated, it gives CASSLEGRDGYEQYF.

The chain is built from TRBV6-2 or TRBV6-3 and TRBJ1-4, with D unclear. There are 11 residues in the CDR3. Germline-derived CDR1 and CDR2 are MNHEY and SVGEGT. V lost 5 bases and J lost 4, with 2 bases in between. In DNA form, the CDR3 reads TGTGCCAGCAGTCATAATGAAAAACTGTTTTTT. Protein: CASSHNEKLFF.

In this sample, this clone turned up once. Other DNA sequences in this sample translate to the same CDR3. The J gene is TRBJ1-1, the V gene TRBV5-1, with D maybe TRBD1 (6 bases). V shed 4 bases and J shed 0 bases, with 10 bases lying between them. Germline CDR1 and CDR2: SGHRS and YFSETQ. The CDR3 covers 14 residues. The CDR3 region has the DNA TGCGCCAGCAGCACAGGGACGGTGAACACTGAAGCTTTCTTT. It specifies CASSTGTVNTEAFF.

This clone was detected a few times. The gene calls are TRBV28 and TRBJ1-3; 8 bases line up with TRBD1. Trimming at V came to 4 bases and at J to 0 bases, leaving 11 bases not matched to a gene. The CDR3 loop spans 18 amino acids. The germline V gene encodes CDR1 MDHEN and CDR2 SYDVKM. CDR3: CASSSSGTGFISGNTIYF. CDR3 in DNA: TGTGCCAGCAGTTCGTCCGGGACAGGTTTTATCTCTGGAAACACCATATATTTT.

In its sample, this clone was seen once. The chain is built from TRBV2 and TRBJ1-1, with a tentative D call TRBD1 (6 bases). Trimming shortened V by 7 bases and J by 4 bases, and 13 bases separated the two germline ends. The length of the CDR3 is 13 residues. The germline V gene encodes CDR1 SNHLY and CDR2 FYNNEI. CDR3 amino acids: CASTEGEGTEAFF. The DNA for the CDR3 is TGTGCCAGCACCGAGGGGGAGGGCACTGAAGCTTTCTTT.

CDR3 in amino acids: CASGSLPGGLAAFYNEQFF. The CDR3 DNA reads TGTGCTAGTGGTTCCCTCCCGGGGGGGCTAGCGGCATTTTACAATGAGCAGTTCTTC. The rearrangement joins TRBV12-5 to TRBJ2-1, with 8 bases fitting TRBD2. Germline CDR1 is LGHNT and CDR2 is FRNRAP. V lost 4 bases to trimming and J lost 4 bases; unmatched junction nucleotides: 18. CDR3 length equals 19 residues. Combining the CDR3 with reference TRBV12-5 and TRBJ2-1 gives the whole variable domain DARVTQTPRHKVTEMGQEVTMRCQPILGHNTVFWYRQTMMQGLELLAYFRNRAPLDDSGMPKDRFSAEMPDATLATLKIQPSEPRDSAVYFCASGSLPGGLAAFYNEQFFGPGTRLTVL.

The CDR3 bases are TGTGCCGGTGGGACAGCGAGCACAGATACGCAGTATTTT. It codes for CAGGTASTDTQYF. V and J are TRBV28 and TRBJ2-3; 7 nucleotides match TRBD1. The junction had 5 bases not matched to a gene; V was cut back by 11 bases and J by 0 bases. From germline, CDR1 is MDHEN and CDR2 SYDVKM. There are 13 residues in the CDR3.

The V gene is TRBV4-1, the J gene TRBJ2-3; TRBD2 matches 8 bases. Unmatched junction bases numbered 16, after V lost 4 bases and J lost 10 bases. This CDR3 is built from 16 residues. Germline values: CDR1 MGHRA, CDR2 YSYEKL. Written as DNA, the CDR3 is TGCGCCAGCAGCCTTCGAAGTAACCCGGGGGGGGTGGCGCAGTATTTT. This gives the protein CASSLRSNPGGVAQYF.

The chain employs TRBV2 and TRBJ1-1; no firm D call. Trimming removed 6 bases from V and 6 bases from J, with 11 bases in between. The germline CDR1 and CDR2 sequences are SNHLY and FYNNEI. The CDR3 extends over 12 amino acids. CDR3 amino acids: CASRPRPSEAFF. The CDR3 DNA is TGTGCCAGCAGGCCCAGGCCCTCTGAAGCTTTCTTT.

This clone was counted between two and nine times. The gene calls are TRBV28 and TRBJ1-2; 12 nucleotides align to TRBD1. This CDR3 region has 15 residues. The V and J ends lost 5 bases and 7 bases, in that order; junction bases with no gene match: 8. The V gene's germline CDR1 is MDHEN and CDR2 SYDVKM. The CDR3 coding sequence is TGTGCCAGCAGTCCCACCGGGACAGGGGGCAGTGGCTACACCTTC. Protein: CASSPTGTGGSGYTF.

This clone was observed a handful of times. J is TRBJ2-1 and V is TRBV13, with a weak D call TRBD2 (6 bases). The CDR3 consists of 17 residues. V dropped 2 bases and J dropped 4 bases, with 18 bases sitting between them. From germline, CDR1 is PRHDT and CDR2 FYEKMQ (reference sequence). The CDR3 DNA reads as TGTGCCAGCAGCTTATGGGTTAGCGGATTCGTTTACAATGAGCAGTTCTTC. Translated: CASSLWVSGFVYNEQFF. The entire variable domain, with the rest obtained from reference TRBV13 and TRBJ2-1, is as follows: AAGVIQSPRHLIKEKRETATLKCYPIPRHDTVYWYQQGPGQDPQFLISFYEKMQSDKGSIPDRFSAQQFSDYHSELNMSSLELGDSALYFCASSLWVSGFVYNEQFFGPGTRLTVL.

The chain combines TRBV5-6 with TRBJ2-1, with 10 bases that match TRBD2. This CDR3 comprises 17 residues. Germline CDR1 and CDR2: SGHDT and YYEEEE. V lost 4 bases, J lost 6 bases, and 13 bases stayed unmatched. CDR3 sequence reads: CASSDSTSGRVFNEQFF. In DNA, the CDR3 is TGTGCCAGCAGCGACTCGACTAGCGGGCGAGTGTTCAATGAGCAGTTCTTC.

The gene calls are TRBV19 and TRBJ1-4; D is possibly TRBD1 (5 bases). Per the germline V gene, CDR1 is LNHDA and CDR2 is SQIVND (reference sequence). Trimming cost V 10 bases and J 7 bases, with 19 bases left between them. The CDR3 runs to 14 residues. The CDR3 here is CATQEGPSGEKLFF. Written as DNA, the CDR3 is TGTGCCACCCAGGAGGGACCCTCGGGTGAAAAACTGTTTTTT.

The chain combines TRBV18 with TRBJ2-1; D gene ambiguous. Trimming cost V 6 bases and J 2 bases, with 8 bases left between them. CDR1 KGHSH and CDR2 LQKENI come from the germline V gene. This CDR3 region has 13 residues. The CDR3 DNA follows: TGTGCCAGCTCCCCCTCAGCCTACAATGAGCAGTTCTTC. As protein: CASSPSAYNEQFF.

The gene calls are TRBV14 and TRBJ1-1; D remains unclear. The V end lost 2 bases, the J end lost 5 bases, and 12 bases lay between the germline ends. Germline CDR1 is SGHDN and CDR2 is FVKESK. This CDR3 contains 14 residues. Written as DNA, the CDR3 is TGTGCCAGCAGCCAACTGCCGGGAGAGACTGAAGCTTTCTTT. It encodes CASSQLPGETEAFF.

This clone was seen a handful of times. This rearrangement joins TRBV4-1 to TRBJ1-2; possible D gene TRBD1, 6 bases. The germline V gene has CDR1 MGHRA and CDR2 YSYEKL. The CDR3 spans 15 residues. Between the trimmed V and J ends, which lost 0 bases and 4 bases, there was a span of 12 bases. The CDR3: CASSQDRGQSYGYTF. In nucleotides, the CDR3 is TGCGCCAGCAGCCAAGATCGAGGACAGAGCTATGGCTACACCTTC.

The CDR3 loop reads CASSLMVAAGELFF. In DNA form, the CDR3 reads TGTGCCAGCAGCTTAATGGTGGCAGCCGGGGAGCTGTTTTTT. This sequence joins TRBV7-8 and TRBJ2-2, with D hard to call. With 2 bases removed from V and 6 bases from J, the gap between germline ends came to 10 bases. The CDR3 spans 14 residues. In germline, CDR1 is SGHVS, CDR2 FQNEAQ.

The V call is TRBV18, the J call TRBJ1-3, with D possibly TRBD1 on 5 matching bases. V was clipped by 3 bases and J by 0 bases, with 6 bases between them. This CDR3 comprises 14 residues. Germline CDR1 KGHSH, CDR2 LQKENI. The CDR3, as DNA: TGTGCCAGCTCACCTGACAGCTCTGGAAACACCATATATTTT. This translates into CASSPDSSGNTIYF. Supplemented by reference TRBV18 and TRBJ1-3, the full variable domain reads NAGVMQNPRHLVRRRGQEARLRCSPMKGHSHVYWYRQLPEEGLKFMVYLQKENIIDESGMPKERFSAEFPKEGPSILRIQQVVRGDSAAYFCASSPDSSGNTIYFGEGSWLTVV.

The V gene is TRBV7-9, the J gene TRBJ1-2; the D gene is possibly TRBD1 (5 bases). CDR1 and CDR2 (germline): SEHNR, FQNEAQ (reference sequence). Deletions cut 4 bases from V and 4 bases from J, with 7 bases between. This CDR3 is 12 amino acids long. CDR3: CASSSQGYGYTF. The CDR3 DNA follows: TGTGCCAGCAGCTCCCAGGGCTATGGCTACACCTTC.

The rearrangement joins TRBV7-9 to TRBJ1-1; tentative D call: TRBD1 (5 bases). V was pared by 0 bases and J by 1 base, with 9 bases between. Germline V gene sequence: CDR1 SEHNR, CDR2 FQNEAQ (reference sequence). This CDR3 spans 15 amino acids. CDR3 sequence: CASSLAPGGNTEAFF. CDR3 nucleotides: TGTGCCAGCAGCTTAGCTCCGGGGGGGAACACTGAAGCTTTCTTT.

The rearrangement links TRBV19 to TRBJ2-1, with D possibly being TRBD1 (5 bases). The CDR3 contains 14 residues. The germline V and J ends were trimmed by 6 bases and 7 bases, with 16 bases remaining between them. The germline V gene encodes CDR1 LNHDA and CDR2 SQIVND (reference sequence). DNA of the CDR3: TGTGCCAGTAGGCTAAACTCAGGGCCAAATGAGCAGTTCTTC. It translates to CASRLNSGPNEQFF.

The genes are TRBV5-1 and TRBJ1-2; D is undetermined. The germline V and J ends were trimmed by 2 bases and 2 bases, with 13 bases remaining between them. Per the germline V gene, CDR1 is SGHRS and CDR2 is YFSETQ. The CDR3 extends over 15 amino acids. The CDR3 DNA is TGCGCCAGCAGCTTTGGGCCGCGAGGGAACTATGGCTACACCTTC. Amino acids: CASSFGPRGNYGYTF.

The chain links TRBV6-4 to TRBJ2-1; 8 nucleotides match TRBD2. Trimming removed 11 bases from V and 4 bases from J; junction bases left unmatched: 7. This CDR3 is built from 13 residues. Germline V CDR1 and CDR2: MRHNA, SNTAGT. CDR3 in amino acids: CAQVSGAYNEQFF. CDR3 DNA: TGTGCCCAAGTTAGCGGGGCGTACAATGAGCAGTTCTTC.

The V call is TRBV19, the J call TRBJ1-1; D is ambiguous. CDR1 is LNHDA and CDR2 is SQIVND in the germline V gene (reference sequence). The CDR3 sequence is 12 residues long. The V end lost 7 bases, the J end lost 3 bases, and 9 bases lay between the germline ends. This chain's CDR3 is CASKRVDTEAFF. The CDR3 coding sequence is TGTGCCAGTAAGCGGGTCGACACTGAAGCTTTCTTT.

CDR3 sequence (DNA): TGCGCCAGCAGCCAAGACGACAGGGTCTTCTACGAGCAGTACTTC. Translated: CASSQDDRVFYEQYF. The J gene is TRBJ2-7, the V gene TRBV4-1; 7 bases line up with TRBD1. Per the germline V gene, CDR1 is MGHRA and CDR2 is YSYEKL. This CDR3 spans 15 amino acids. The V segment lost 0 bases and the J segment 3 bases; nucleotides outside the gene matches: 5.

This clone has just one count. This chain joins TRBV3-1 (or the pseudogene TRBV3-2) and TRBJ2-7; 9 bases are a match to TRBD2. The germline V gene encodes CDR1 LGHDT and CDR2 YNNKEL (reference sequence). V was clipped by 2 bases and J by 6 bases; unmatched bases: 2. CDR3 size: 13 residues. The CDR3 bases are TGTGCCAGCAGCCAAACAGCGGGAGGCGAGCAGTACTTC. Translating gives CASSQTAGGEQYF.